This T cell receptor (beta chain) was recorded in a study of cytomegalovirus exposure and HLA in healthy donors. This clone was seen just once. The germline CDR1 and CDR2 sequences are MDHEN and SYDVKM. The CDR3 runs to 17 residues. V shed 6 bases, J shed 5 bases, and the junction held 15 bases outside the gene matches. The repertoire was sequenced with immunoSEQ multiplex PCR; TCRdb's copy has only in-frame clones and lacks some. The sample has around 70,000 clones, 85% to 95% seen once. The J gene is TRBJ1-2, the V gene TRBV28; 10 positions match TRBD1. This TCR was sampled from a man aged 18 to 29 in good health and CMV-seropositive. The sample taken for sequencing was PBMCs. The chain's CDR3 is CASSSAGTGEDGYGYTF. In DNA form, the CDR3 reads TGTGCCAGCAGCTCAGCCGGGACAGGGGAGGATGGATATGGCTACACCTTC.